The 25 T cell receptor beta chains below all came from one sample that was sequenced in a study of control samples from healthy donors and cancer patients. Sequencing was performed with immunoSEQ multiplex PCR; in TCRdb, only in-frame clones are kept and a portion is missing. The data hold 150,000 or so clones, with over 85% observed a single time. Sequencing was done on a sample of blood. These receptors were taken from a woman in her 40s in good health.

The rearrangement uses TRBV4-3 and TRBJ1-2, with D possibly TRBD1 on 6 matching bases. The CDR3 runs to 15 residues. V lost 0 bases to trimming and J lost 5 bases, with 13 bases between them. Germline CDR1 and CDR2: LGHNA and YSLEER. CDR3 residues: CASSQDRGVSYGYTF. For the CDR3, the DNA is TGCGCCAGCAGCCAAGATAGGGGGGTATCATATGGCTACACCTTC.

The sample holds a few counts of this clone. This chain joins TRBV18 and TRBJ1-1, with TRBD1 matching 7 bases. The ends lost 4 bases at V and 0 bases at J; junction bases unmatched: 2. Germline V gene lookup returns CDR1 KGHSH and CDR2 LQKENI. The CDR3 covers 14 residues. This chain's CDR3 is CASSLGTVNTEAFF. The CDR3 DNA reads as TGTGCCAGCTCACTAGGGACAGTGAACACTGAAGCTTTCTTT. Full variable domain (remainder filled in from reference TRBV18 and TRBJ1-1): NAGVMQNPRHLVRRRGQEARLRCSPMKGHSHVYWYRQLPEEGLKFMVYLQKENIIDESGMPKERFSAEFPKEGPSILRIQQVVRGDSAAYFCASSLGTVNTEAFFGQGTRLTVV.

The V gene is TRBV4-1, the J gene TRBJ1-1, with TRBD1 matching 8 bases. With V trimmed by 0 bases and J by 0 bases, 15 bases remained unmatched. The CDR3 runs to 20 residues. The germline gives CDR1 MGHRA, CDR2 YSYEKL. CDR3 protein: CASSQEEGRQGSPMNTEAFF. The CDR3 DNA reads TGCGCCAGCAGCCAAGAAGAGGGAAGACAGGGGTCCCCCATGAACACTGAAGCTTTCTTT.

V usage is TRBV9 and J usage is TRBJ2-1; TRBD2 might be the D (5 bases). The CDR3 consists of 16 residues. Per the germline V gene, CDR1 is SGDLS and CDR2 is YYNGEE. V lost 0 bases to trimming and J lost 7 bases, with 17 bases between them. CDR3 bases: TGTGCCAGCAGCGTAGGAAGGCTAGCAATTAGTAATGAGCAGTTCTTC. It encodes CASSVGRLAISNEQFF.

The chain's CDR3 is CASSLLGQETGELFF. DNA of the CDR3: TGTGCCAGCAGCTTATTGGGACAGGAGACCGGGGAGCTGTTTTTT. This chain joins TRBV11-2 and TRBJ2-2, with 8 nucleotides matching TRBD1. J gave up 5 bases and V 2 bases, and 4 bases lay outside the gene matches. Germline loops: CDR1 SGHAT, CDR2 FQNNGV. The CDR3 is made up of 15 amino acids.

The chain couples TRBV19 to TRBJ2-7, with D maybe TRBD2 (5 bases). The V end lost 3 bases, the J end lost 5 bases, and 14 bases lay between the germline ends. Germline V lookup: CDR1 LNHDA, CDR2 SQIVND (reference sequence). The CDR3 is 14 amino acids. The CDR3 nucleotides are TGTGCCAGTAGTATCGTGGGAGAGGAGGACGAGCAGTACTTC. Its protein is CASSIVGEEDEQYF.

This clone has only a few counts. The same CDR3 can be traced to other DNA sequences in this sample. V is TRBV7-9 and J is TRBJ2-7; D is possibly TRBD1 or TRBD2 (5 bases each). Germline V lookup: CDR1 SEHNR, CDR2 FQNEAQ (reference sequence). The CDR3 spans 12 residues. Trimming shortened V by 5 bases and J by 5 bases, and 10 bases separated the two germline ends. The CDR3 sequence is CASSRRGDEQYF. The DNA of the CDR3 is TGTGCCAGCAGCCGGAGAGGGGACGAGCAGTACTTC. The whole variable domain, filled in from reference TRBV7-9 and TRBJ2-7, reads DTGVSQNPRHKITKRGQNVTFRCDPISEHNRLYWYRQTLGQGPEFLTYFQNEAQLEKSRLLSDRFSAERPKGSFSTLEIQRTEQGDSAMYLCASSRRGDEQYFGPGTRLTVT.

The chain links TRBV7-2 to TRBJ2-6; D is ambiguous. Germline V gene sequence: CDR1 SGHTA, CDR2 FQGNSA. V dropped 5 bases and J dropped 4 bases, with 9 bases sitting between them. CDR3 size: 14 residues. In nucleotides, the CDR3 is TGTGCCAGCAGCCCCAAGTCCGGGGCCAACGTCCTGACTTTC. This codes for CASSPKSGANVLTF.

This clone was seen only once. V is TRBV29-1 and J is TRBJ2-1, with 8 bases aligning to TRBD1. The CDR3 is 14 amino acids. The V gene end was trimmed by 2 bases and the J gene end by 8 bases; junction bases not matched to a gene: 8. Germline loops: CDR1 SQVTM, CDR2 ANQGSEA. CDR3 sequence reads: CSVERAGGVYEQFF. CDR3 nucleotide sequence: TGCAGCGTTGAACGGGCAGGGGGCGTCTATGAGCAGTTCTTC.

The V gene is TRBV7-2, the J gene TRBJ2-1; 12 bases are a match to TRBD2. Germline CDR1 and CDR2: SGHTA and FQGNSA. V shed 5 bases and J 10 bases; nucleotides not matched to a gene: 9. The CDR3 loop spans 15 amino acids. DNA for the CDR3: TGTGCCAGCAGCCCTCTAGCGGGGGGGCTTAGCGAGCAGTTCTTC. Translating gives CASSPLAGGLSEQFF.

The rearrangement uses TRBV9 and TRBJ1-6; D call uncertain. This CDR3 region has 15 residues. Deletions cut 0 bases from V and 5 bases from J, with 9 bases between. Germline assignment: CDR1 SGDLS and CDR2 YYNGEE. CDR3 nucleotide sequence: TGTGCCAGCAGCGTAGGCGTCACCGATAATTCACCCCTCCACTTT. The encoded protein is CASSVGVTDNSPLHF.

The chain employs TRBV28 and TRBJ2-7, with 7 nucleotides matching TRBD2. The CDR3 has 14 residues. Germline CDR1 is MDHEN and CDR2 is SYDVKM. The J segment lost 3 bases and the V segment lost 7 bases, leaving 9 bases of the junction unmatched. The CDR3 loop is CASNIGGIYYEQYF. CDR3 DNA sequence: TGTGCCAGCAATATCGGGGGGATCTACTACGAGCAGTACTTC.

The chain employs TRBV7-2 and TRBJ2-3; D gene ambiguous. The CDR3 is made up of 12 amino acids. The germline CDR1 and CDR2 sequences are SGHTA and FQGNSA. Trimming pared 5 bases from V and 1 base from J, leaving 4 bases between. This chain's CDR3 is CASSLGTDTQYF. In nucleotides, the CDR3 is TGTGCCAGCAGCCTCGGCACAGATACGCAGTATTTT.

The chain has TRBV12-5 and TRBJ2-1; 14 bases align to TRBD2. The V gene's germline CDR1 is LGHNT and CDR2 FRNRAP. Trimming removed 2 bases from V and 13 bases from J; junction bases left unmatched: 13. The CDR3 consists of 17 residues. The CDR3 here is CASGLSEGTSGSSPQFF. CDR3 sequence (DNA): TGTGCTAGTGGTTTGTCTGAGGGGACTAGCGGGAGCTCCCCCCAGTTCTTC.

The chain recombines TRBV7-2 with TRBJ1-6; D is undetermined. Germline V CDR1 and CDR2: SGHTA, FQGNSA. V lost 7 bases, J lost 3 bases, and 16 bases lay in between. The length of the CDR3 is 16 residues. The DNA of the CDR3 is TGTGCCAGCAACCATAACCCGATAGACTATAATTCACCCCTCCACTTT. Residues: CASNHNPIDYNSPLHF.

The J gene is TRBJ1-2, the V gene TRBV6-5, with D hard to call. The CDR3 contains 14 residues. In germline, CDR1 is MNHEY, CDR2 SVGAGI. V was pared by 4 bases and J by 3 bases, with 12 bases between. The CDR3 DNA sequence: TGTGCCAGCAGTTTAGGTAATGAGGACTATGGCTACACCTTC. Amino acid sequence: CASSLGNEDYGYTF.

The V and J genes are TRBV4-3 and TRBJ2-7; no clear D. The CDR3 sequence is 15 residues long. Germline V lookup: CDR1 LGHNA, CDR2 YSLEER. With 0 bases removed from V and 1 base from J, the gap between germline ends came to 10 bases. In DNA, the CDR3 is TGCGCCAGCAGCCAAGATCATCGGTGGTCCTACGAGCAGTACTTC. Amino acid sequence: CASSQDHRWSYEQYF.

V is TRBV7-6 and J is TRBJ2-1; TRBD2 matches at 13 bases. From germline, CDR1 is SGHVS and CDR2 FNYEAQ. With 5 bases clipped from V and 4 bases from J, the junction kept 2 bases outside the gene matches. The CDR3 contains 15 residues. The CDR3 DNA reads TGTGCCAGCAGCCCGACTAGCGGGAGGTACAATGAGCAGTTCTTC. Protein sequence: CASSPTSGRYNEQFF.

V is TRBV6-2 or TRBV6-3 and J is TRBJ2-2; no clear D. There are 15 residues in the CDR3. Trimming shortened V by 4 bases and J by 7 bases, and 16 bases separated the two germline ends. Germline loops: CDR1 MNHEY, CDR2 SVGEGT. The CDR3 loop is CASSFTPIRDGELFF. CDR3 nucleotide sequence: TGTGCCAGCAGTTTTACTCCAATCAGAGACGGGGAGCTGTTTTTT.

The V gene is TRBV29-1, the J gene TRBJ1-2, with D hard to call. V gave up 2 bases and J gave up 1 base, with 5 bases separating them. Germline V gene data show CDR1 as SQVTM and CDR2 as ANQGSEA. The CDR3 length is 12 residues. The CDR3 loop reads CSVERVNYGYTF. DNA for the CDR3: TGCAGCGTTGAAAGGGTTAACTATGGCTACACCTTC. The full variable domain, rest sourced from reference TRBV29-1 and TRBJ1-2, is SAVISQKPSRDICQRGTSLTIQCQVDSQVTMMFWYRQQPGQSLTLIATANQGSEATYESGFVIDKFPISRPNLTFSTLTVSNMSPEDSSIYLCSVERVNYGYTFGSGTRLTVV.

The chain combines TRBV19 with TRBJ1-6, with TRBD1 matching over 8 bases. The CDR3 is made up of 15 amino acids. V lost 6 bases to trimming and J lost 7 bases; unmatched junction nucleotides: 8. Germline V gene lookup returns CDR1 LNHDA and CDR2 SQIVND (reference sequence). Here the CDR3 reads CASRPIGQGNSPLHF. As DNA, the CDR3 is TGTGCCAGTAGGCCAATCGGACAGGGAAATTCACCCCTCCACTTT.

The rearrangement uses TRBV25-1 and TRBJ1-4; weak D call: TRBD1 (5 bases). V was cut by 6 bases and J by 7 bases, with 15 bases left in between. CDR3 length equals 14 residues. CDR1 is MGHDK and CDR2 is SYGVNS in the germline V gene. CDR3 protein: CASSLTGTGEKLFF. The CDR3, as DNA: TGTGCCAGCAGCCTAACCGGGACGGGTGAAAAACTGTTTTTT.

J is TRBJ2-3 and V is TRBV27, with D possibly TRBD1 on 7 matching bases. Germline V lookup: CDR1 MNHEY, CDR2 SMNVEV (reference sequence). This CDR3 is built from 16 residues. V was cut by 7 bases and J by 4 bases, with 21 bases left in between. The CDR3 sequence: CASTPQGGRAPDTQYF. The CDR3 region has the DNA TGTGCCAGCACCCCTCAGGGGGGCAGGGCCCCAGATACGCAGTATTTT.

This chain uses TRBV10-3 with TRBJ2-1; tentatively, D is TRBD2 (6 bases). CDR3 length: 16 amino acids. CDR1 and CDR2 (germline): ENHRY, SYGVKD. V lost 2 bases, J lost 5 bases, and 16 bases lay in between. The CDR3, as DNA: TGTGCCATCAGTGAGACGGCGGGATTAACGAACAATGAGCAGTTCTTC. Translation gives CAISETAGLTNNEQFF.

The chain is built from TRBV2 and TRBJ1-2, with 8 bases identical to TRBD1. Per the germline V gene, CDR1 is SNHLY and CDR2 is FYNNEI. The V gene end was trimmed by 0 bases and the J gene end by 4 bases; junction bases not matched to a gene: 4. CDR3 length: 15 residues. The CDR3 sequence is CASSEAGTGSYGYTF. The CDR3, as DNA: TGTGCCAGCAGTGAAGCGGGGACAGGATCCTATGGCTACACCTTC.